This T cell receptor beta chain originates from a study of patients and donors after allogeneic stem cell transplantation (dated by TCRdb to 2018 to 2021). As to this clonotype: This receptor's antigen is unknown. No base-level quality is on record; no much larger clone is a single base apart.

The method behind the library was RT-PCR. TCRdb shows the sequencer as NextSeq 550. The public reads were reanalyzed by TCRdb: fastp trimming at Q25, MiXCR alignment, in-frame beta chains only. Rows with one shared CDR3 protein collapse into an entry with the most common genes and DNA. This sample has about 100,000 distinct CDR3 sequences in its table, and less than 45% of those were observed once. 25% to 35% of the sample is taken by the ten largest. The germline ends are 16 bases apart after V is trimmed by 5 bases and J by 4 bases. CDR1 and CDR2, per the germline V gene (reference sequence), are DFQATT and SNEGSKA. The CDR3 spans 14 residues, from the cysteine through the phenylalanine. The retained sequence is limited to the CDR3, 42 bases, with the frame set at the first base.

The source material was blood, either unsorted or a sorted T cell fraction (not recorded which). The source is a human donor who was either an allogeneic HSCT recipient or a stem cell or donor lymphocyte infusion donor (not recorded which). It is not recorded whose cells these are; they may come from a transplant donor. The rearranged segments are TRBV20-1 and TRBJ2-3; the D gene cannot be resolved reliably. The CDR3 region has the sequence CSAVHIAVADTQYF. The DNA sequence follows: TGCAGTGCTGTCCACATCGCGGTGGCAGATACGCAGTATTTT.